The rows below give T cell receptor beta chains drawn from one sample of a study of blood T cell repertoires in COVID-19. Only in-frame clones appear in the TCRdb table, and some are missing; sequencing was by immunoSEQ multiplex PCR. The profile shows some 80,000 clones, approximately 79% of them singletons. The sample consisted of peripheral blood. Receptors were obtained from a woman of 80 years or more with active or convalescent COVID-19. Both conserved end residues are part of each CDR3. The D gene is left open where the match is weak. A row's size may be missing; if present it is once, few, many or a size class.

abundance: many; d_gene: -; j_gene: TRBJ1-1; v_gene: TRBV7-9; len: 13; CDR3aa: CASSFGRGTEAFF; CDR3nt: TGTGCCAGCAGCTTCGGCAGGGGCACTGAAGCTTTCTTT
abundance: -; d_gene: -; j_gene: TRBJ1-5; v_gene: TRBV7-9; len: 17; CDR3aa: CASSLAQGTGLNQPQHF; CDR3nt: TGTGCCAGCAGCCTCGCACAAGGCACAGGGCTCAATCAGCCCCAGCATTTT
abundance: -; d_gene: TRBD1; j_gene: TRBJ1-1; v_gene: TRBV6-4; len: 14; CDR3aa: CASSPTGGNTEAFF; CDR3nt: TGTGCCAGCAGCCCGACAGGGGGCAACACTGAAGCTTTCTTT
abundance: few; d_gene: -; j_gene: TRBJ2-7; v_gene: TRBV5-6; len: 12; CDR3aa: CASSLELYEQYF; CDR3nt: TGTGCCAGCAGCTTGGAACTATACGAGCAGTACTTC
abundance: -; d_gene: TRBD1; j_gene: TRBJ1-1; v_gene: TRBV6-5; len: 13; CDR3aa: CASKPGQGAGAFF; CDR3nt: TGTGCCAGCAAACCGGGACAGGGTGCAGGAGCTTTCTTT
abundance: -; d_gene: TRBD1; j_gene: TRBJ2-7; v_gene: TRBV6-1; len: 13; CDR3aa: CASRPGQASEQYF; CDR3nt: TGTGCCAGCAGACCAGGACAGGCGAGCGAGCAGTACTTC
abundance: -; d_gene: TRBD2; j_gene: TRBJ2-3; v_gene: TRBV28; len: 19; CDR3aa: CATGGAGDFFRGLTDTQYF; CDR3nt: TGTGCCACCGGGGGGGCGGGAGACTTTTTCCGGGGCCTCACAGATACGCAGTATTTT
abundance: -; d_gene: -; j_gene: TRBJ1-4; v_gene: TRBV4-3; len: 13; CDR3aa: CASSRQGREKLFF; CDR3nt: TGCGCCAGCAGCCGGCAGGGAAGAGAAAAACTGTTTTTT
abundance: -; d_gene: -; j_gene: TRBJ2-3; v_gene: TRBV5-1; len: 15; CDR3aa: CASSRDPFPPDTQYF; CDR3nt: TGCGCCAGCAGCCGAGATCCTTTTCCCCCAGATACGCAGTATTTT
abundance: -; d_gene: TRBD1; j_gene: TRBJ1-1; v_gene: TRBV19; len: 14; CDR3aa: CASSRQGLNTEAFF; CDR3nt: TGTGCCAGTAGCCGACAGGGCCTGAACACTGAAGCTTTCTTT
abundance: -; d_gene: TRBD1; j_gene: TRBJ2-5; v_gene: TRBV6-2/TRBV6-3; len: 16; CDR3aa: CASSYPGTGGAGTQYF; CDR3nt: TGTGCCAGCAGTTACCCCGGGACAGGGGGCGCGGGGACCCAGTACTTC
abundance: -; d_gene: TRBD1; j_gene: TRBJ1-1; v_gene: TRBV10-3; len: 16; CDR3aa: CAISARSRTGGTEAFF; CDR3nt: TGTGCCATCAGTGCCCGCTCAAGGACAGGCGGCACTGAAGCTTTCTTT
abundance: few; d_gene: -; j_gene: TRBJ1-6; v_gene: TRBV7-6; len: 19; CDR3aa: CASSPRPGGTGPNNSPLHF; CDR3nt: TGTGCCAGCAGCCCGCGCCCCGGGGGGACGGGACCGAATAATTCACCCCTCCACTTT
abundance: medium-sized; d_gene: -; j_gene: TRBJ2-7; v_gene: TRBV3-1/TRBV3-2; len: 18; CDR3aa: CASSPTILVGHTSYEQYF; CDR3nt: TGTGCCAGCAGCCCGACAATTTTAGTCGGACATACATCCTACGAGCAGTACTTC
abundance: -; d_gene: TRBD1; j_gene: TRBJ1-5; v_gene: TRBV6-6; len: 15; CDR3aa: CASSPGQLKSQPQHF; CDR3nt: TGTGCCAGCAGCCCGGGACAGCTGAAGAGTCAGCCCCAGCATTTT
abundance: -; d_gene: -; j_gene: TRBJ1-5; v_gene: TRBV5-8; len: 16; CDR3aa: CASSHRGSGSNQPQHF; CDR3nt: TGTGCCAGCAGCCACCGGGGGTCAGGCAGCAATCAGCCCCAGCATTTT
abundance: -; d_gene: TRBD2; j_gene: TRBJ2-5; v_gene: TRBV9; len: 14; CDR3aa: CASSPSSGLETQYF; CDR3nt: TGTGCCAGCAGCCCTTCTAGCGGGTTGGAGACCCAGTACTTC
abundance: few; d_gene: -; j_gene: TRBJ2-1; v_gene: TRBV6-5; len: 14; CDR3aa: CASRDTVKRNEQFF; CDR3nt: TGTGCCAGCAGGGACACGGTCAAAAGGAATGAGCAGTTCTTC
abundance: few; d_gene: TRBD1; j_gene: TRBJ2-7; v_gene: TRBV4-1; len: 16; CDR3aa: CASSSRVGTGVYEQYF; CDR3nt: TGCGCCAGCAGCTCTCGGGTTGGGACAGGGGTTTACGAGCAGTACTTC
abundance: -; d_gene: -; j_gene: TRBJ2-1; v_gene: TRBV6-5; len: 13; CDR3aa: CASRRPSRNEQFF; CDR3nt: TGTGCCAGCCGCCGACCATCGAGGAATGAGCAGTTCTTC
abundance: -; d_gene: -; j_gene: TRBJ2-3; v_gene: TRBV4-1; len: 14; CDR3aa: CASSQKLDTDTQYF; CDR3nt: TGCGCCAGCAGCCAAAAGCTTGACACAGATACGCAGTATTTT
abundance: -; d_gene: TRBD2; j_gene: TRBJ2-3; v_gene: TRBV28; len: 16; CDR3aa: CASSLLGGPSTDTQYF; CDR3nt: TGTGCCAGCAGTTTATTGGGAGGGCCTTCCACAGATACGCAGTATTTT
abundance: -; d_gene: TRBD2; j_gene: TRBJ2-1; v_gene: TRBV7-2; len: 17; CDR3aa: CASSPGTGLAGGNEQFF; CDR3nt: TGTGCCAGCAGCCCCGGGACAGGACTAGCGGGGGGGAATGAGCAGTTCTTC
abundance: -; d_gene: -; j_gene: TRBJ1-3; v_gene: TRBV21-1; len: 16; CDR3aa: CASSNWREPGGNTIYF; CDR3nt: TGTGCCAGCAGCAACTGGAGAGAGCCGGGAGGAAACACCATATATTTT
abundance: -; d_gene: TRBD2; j_gene: TRBJ2-7; v_gene: TRBV3-1/TRBV3-2; len: 14; CDR3aa: CASSRTRTTYEQYF; CDR3nt: TGTGCCAGCAGCCGGACTAGGACTACCTACGAGCAGTACTTC
abundance: many; d_gene: -; j_gene: TRBJ1-6; v_gene: TRBV12-5; len: 15; CDR3aa: CASGFSAGTNSPLHF; CDR3nt: TGTGCTAGTGGTTTTAGTGCAGGGACAAATTCACCCCTCCACTTT
abundance: -; d_gene: TRBD1; j_gene: TRBJ2-4; v_gene: TRBV9; len: 14; CDR3aa: CASSVDREPNIQYF; CDR3nt: TGTGCCAGCAGCGTGGACAGGGAACCAAACATTCAGTACTTC
abundance: -; d_gene: -; j_gene: TRBJ1-1; v_gene: TRBV3-1/TRBV3-2; len: 15; CDR3aa: CASSQPPRGDTEAFF; CDR3nt: TGTGCCAGCAGCCAACCGCCAAGGGGCGACACTGAAGCTTTCTTT
abundance: -; d_gene: -; j_gene: TRBJ2-1; v_gene: TRBV30; len: 21; CDR3aa: CAWSTQIGFDTLTISYNEQFF; CDR3nt: TGTGCCTGGAGTACCCAAATCGGTTTCGATACGTTAACGATCTCCTACAATGAGCAGTTCTTC
abundance: few; d_gene: TRBD1; j_gene: TRBJ2-7; v_gene: TRBV6-5; len: 12; CDR3aa: CASRGTGDEQYF; CDR3nt: TGTGCCAGCAGGGGGACAGGGGATGAGCAGTACTTC
abundance: -; d_gene: TRBD1; j_gene: TRBJ1-2; v_gene: TRBV7-8; len: 13; CDR3aa: CASSQGVIYGYTF; CDR3nt: TGTGCCAGCAGCCAGGGGGTTATCTATGGCTACACCTTC
abundance: -; d_gene: -; j_gene: TRBJ1-2; v_gene: TRBV5-4; len: 14; CDR3aa: CASSLGSLWYGYTF; CDR3nt: TGTGCCAGCAGCTTGGGATCTCTATGGTATGGCTACACCTTC
abundance: -; d_gene: TRBD2; j_gene: TRBJ2-5; v_gene: TRBV7-2; len: 18; CDR3aa: CASSPRGETSGGKTTQYF; CDR3nt: TGTGCCAGCAGCCCAAGAGGGGAGACTAGCGGGGGGAAGACGACCCAGTACTTC
abundance: -; d_gene: TRBD1; j_gene: TRBJ1-2; v_gene: TRBV27; len: 16; CDR3aa: CASSFSGTGWMNGYTF; CDR3nt: TGTGCCAGCAGTTTCTCGGGGACAGGGTGGATGAATGGCTACACCTTC
abundance: -; d_gene: -; j_gene: TRBJ2-7; v_gene: TRBV28; len: 16; CDR3aa: CASSRPRTQSSYEQYF; CDR3nt: TGTGCCAGCAGTAGACCTCGGACACAGAGCTCCTACGAGCAGTACTTC
abundance: -; d_gene: -; j_gene: TRBJ2-7; v_gene: TRBV10-3; len: 13; CDR3aa: CAISGAGFHEQYF; CDR3nt: TGTGCCATCAGTGGGGCAGGGTTCCACGAGCAGTACTTC
abundance: few; d_gene: TRBD1; j_gene: TRBJ1-2; v_gene: TRBV4-3; len: 16; CDR3aa: CASSQRLRSRGYGYTF; CDR3nt: TGCGCCAGCAGCCAACGACTACGTAGCAGGGGGTATGGCTACACCTTC
abundance: -; d_gene: TRBD2; j_gene: TRBJ2-7; v_gene: TRBV30; len: 14; CDR3aa: CAWSTGTSVDEQYF; CDR3nt: TGTGCCTGGAGCACCGGGACTAGCGTCGACGAGCAGTACTTC
abundance: -; d_gene: TRBD2; j_gene: TRBJ2-3; v_gene: TRBV4-3; len: 18; CDR3aa: CASSQDGMIAGVTDTQYF; CDR3nt: TGCGCCAGCAGCCAAGATGGAATGATAGCGGGAGTCACAGATACGCAGTATTTT
abundance: -; d_gene: -; j_gene: TRBJ2-2; v_gene: TRBV6-5; len: 15; CDR3aa: CASRAGPANTGELFF; CDR3nt: TGTGCCAGCAGGGCAGGGCCTGCGAACACCGGGGAGCTGTTTTTT
abundance: few; d_gene: -; j_gene: TRBJ1-5; v_gene: TRBV19; len: 16; CDR3aa: CASSISQGPYNQPQHF; CDR3nt: TGTGCCAGTAGTATTTCTCAGGGGCCGTACAATCAGCCCCAGCATTTT
abundance: -; d_gene: -; j_gene: TRBJ1-2; v_gene: TRBV4-3; len: 15; CDR3aa: CASSQGPGNNYGYTF; CDR3nt: TGCGCCAGCAGCCAAGGCCCCGGGAATAACTATGGCTACACCTTC
abundance: once; d_gene: TRBD2; j_gene: TRBJ2-1; v_gene: TRBV19; len: 20; CDR3aa: CASSIVGGTSGRLAGNEQFF; CDR3nt: TGTGCCAGTAGTATAGTAGGAGGGACTAGCGGGAGATTGGCGGGGAATGAGCAGTTCTTC
abundance: -; d_gene: -; j_gene: TRBJ2-1; v_gene: TRBV11-2; len: 13; CDR3aa: CASSLERYPKQFF; CDR3nt: TGTGCCAGCAGCTTAGAGCGATACCCAAAGCAGTTCTTC
abundance: -; d_gene: -; j_gene: TRBJ1-5; v_gene: TRBV4-1; len: 15; CDR3aa: CASSYTGLSNQPQHF; CDR3nt: TGCGCCAGCAGTTACACAGGGTTAAGCAATCAGCCCCAGCATTTT
abundance: -; d_gene: -; j_gene: TRBJ2-1; v_gene: TRBV6-2/TRBV6-3; len: 14; CDR3aa: CASSWDSLYNEQFF; CDR3nt: TGTGCCAGCAGTTGGGACTCTCTTTACAATGAGCAGTTCTTC
abundance: -; d_gene: TRBD2; j_gene: TRBJ2-7; v_gene: TRBV11-2; len: 14; CDR3aa: CASSFGAGGYEQYF; CDR3nt: TGTGCCAGCAGCTTCGGGGCGGGGGGCTACGAGCAGTACTTC
abundance: -; d_gene: TRBD1; j_gene: TRBJ2-7; v_gene: TRBV6-5; len: 12; CDR3aa: CASSLDRGEQYF; CDR3nt: TGTGCCAGCAGCCTCGACAGGGGTGAGCAGTACTTC
abundance: -; d_gene: TRBD1; j_gene: TRBJ2-3; v_gene: TRBV10-3; len: 16; CDR3aa: CAISATGTGGTDTQYF; CDR3nt: TGTGCCATCAGTGCGACAGGGACAGGGGGCACAGATACGCAGTATTTT
abundance: -; d_gene: -; j_gene: TRBJ1-3; v_gene: TRBV6-2/TRBV6-3; len: 15; CDR3aa: CASSYAGRAGNTIYF; CDR3nt: TGTGCCAGCAGTTATGCCGGTCGTGCCGGAAACACCATATATTTT